The next 17 T cell receptor beta chains were all read from a single sample in a study of blood T cell repertoires in COVID-19. Using immunoSEQ multiplex PCR, the repertoire was profiled, and TCRdb retains in-frame clones only, with some absent. The table has 300,000 to 400,000 clones, 87% seen once. The sample consisted of peripheral blood. The receptor source for this set is an older woman with COVID-19, enrolled during active disease.

The V and J genes are TRBV19 and TRBJ1-2; 10 bases are a match to TRBD1. This CDR3 comprises 17 residues. Germline V lookup: CDR1 LNHDA, CDR2 SQIVND (reference sequence). The trim removed 6 bases at V and 2 bases at J, leaving 12 bases unmatched. The CDR3 sequence: CASSPNLGTGENYGYTF. CDR3 DNA sequence: TGTGCCAGTAGCCCCAACCTTGGGACAGGGGAGAACTATGGCTACACCTTC. Complete variable domain (other parts from reference TRBV19 and TRBJ1-2): DGGITQSPKYLFRKEGQNVTLSCEQNLNHDAMYWYRQDPGQGLRLIYYSQIVNDFQKGDIAEGYSVSREKKESFPLTVTSAQKNPTAFYLCASSPNLGTGENYGYTFGSGTRLTVV.

J is TRBJ1-2 and V is TRBV5-1, with D tentatively TRBD1 (5 bases). The CDR3 loop spans 12 amino acids. Germline V gene sequence: CDR1 SGHRS, CDR2 YFSETQ. V was trimmed by 4 bases and J by 8 bases, leaving 12 bases between them. The chain's CDR3 is CASSLGQMGYTF. CDR3 sequence (DNA): TGCGCCAGCAGCCTTGGACAAATGGGCTACACCTTC.

This clone appeared a single time. The chain couples TRBV19 to TRBJ2-5; TRBD1 might be the D (5 bases). Germline loops: CDR1 LNHDA, CDR2 SQIVND (reference sequence). V shed 3 bases and J shed 4 bases, with 6 bases lying between them. CDR3 length: 12 residues. The CDR3 protein is CASSMQGETQYF. CDR3 nucleotide sequence: TGTGCCAGTAGTATGCAGGGAGAGACCCAGTACTTC.

The rearrangement links TRBV12-3 or TRBV12-4 to TRBJ2-7; D is possibly TRBD1 (6 bases). Trimming shortened V by 5 bases and J by 8 bases, and 10 bases separated the two germline ends. CDR3 size: 11 residues. The CDR3 DNA reads as TGTGCCAGCAGTCCAGGGGTTAAGCAGTACTTC. Its translation is CASSPGVKQYF.

The CDR3 DNA follows: TGTGCCAGCAGTTCGGGGTATTCCACTGAAGCTTTCTTT. Its translation is CASSSGYSTEAFF. The chain has TRBV27 and TRBJ1-1; D unresolved. Deletions cut 4 bases from V and 4 bases from J, with 10 bases between. CDR3 length: 13 residues. The germline V gene encodes CDR1 MNHEY and CDR2 SMNVEV (reference sequence).

The gene calls are TRBV4-2 and TRBJ1-1; 8 nucleotides line up with TRBD1. This CDR3 has 16 residues. J was trimmed by 2 bases and V by 5 bases; bases with no gene match: 10. Per germline, CDR1 LGHNA and CDR2 YNFKEQ. CDR3 in amino acids: CASSSLTGASNTEAFF. CDR3 nucleotides: TGTGCCAGCAGCTCCCTGACAGGGGCGTCCAACACTGAAGCTTTCTTT.

This chain joins TRBV5-1 and TRBJ1-2, with TRBD1 as a possible D gene (6 bases). V was cut by 2 bases and J by 0 bases, with 11 bases left in between. This CDR3 has 15 amino acids. Germline V lookup: CDR1 SGHRS, CDR2 YFSETQ. The CDR3 spells CASSLRTESNYGYTF. DNA for the CDR3: TGCGCCAGCAGCTTAAGGACAGAATCTAACTATGGCTACACCTTC.

This clone was counted only a few times. The rearrangement uses TRBV5-6 and TRBJ1-3; possible D gene TRBD1, 5 bases. Per germline, CDR1 SGHDT and CDR2 YYEEEE. This CDR3 is 15 amino acids long. Between the trimmed V and J ends, which lost 0 bases and 1 base, there was a span of 8 bases. CDR3 DNA: TGTGCCAGCAGCTTGGTAGGGGCTTCTGGAAACACCATATATTTT. This gives the protein CASSLVGASGNTIYF.

CDR3 DNA sequence: TGTGCCAGCAGACTCGAAGGACGGGGGGTAGGAGGCTACACCTTC. Residues: CASRLEGRGVGGYTF. The chain uses TRBV6-5 and TRBJ1-2, with a possible D match to TRBD1 (5 bases). Trimming took off 6 bases at V and 8 bases at J, with 22 bases between the two ends. Germline V gene data show CDR1 as MNHEY and CDR2 as SVGAGI. CDR3 size: 15 residues.

The CDR3 loop is CASSLTGTGLPNTEAFF. As DNA, the CDR3 is TGCGCCAGCAGCTTGACCGGGACAGGGCTCCCTAACACTGAAGCTTTCTTT. The chain couples TRBV5-1 to TRBJ1-1; 9 nucleotides line up with TRBD1. CDR1 is SGHRS and CDR2 is YFSETQ in the germline V gene. The CDR3 loop spans 17 amino acids. V shed 1 base, J shed 2 bases, and the junction held 9 bases outside the gene matches.

The V gene is TRBV6-5, the J gene TRBJ1-2; D remains unclear. V was shortened by 0 bases and J by 6 bases, with 8 bases between the two germline ends. The CDR3 sequence is 13 residues long. The germline V gene has CDR1 MNHEY and CDR2 SVGAGI. In DNA form, the CDR3 reads TGTGCCAGCAGTTACTCGAACTCCCATGGCTACACCTTC. This sequence encodes CASSYSNSHGYTF.

V gene TRBV7-3 combines with J gene TRBJ2-7, with 11 bases lining up with TRBD2. V gave up 5 bases and J gave up 7 bases; unmatched junction bases: 13. The CDR3 extends over 16 amino acids. The germline gives CDR1 SGHTA, CDR2 FQGTGA. This chain's CDR3 is CASSTTVAGGPGEQYF. CDR3 sequence (DNA): TGTGCCAGCAGCACTACGGTAGCGGGGGGGCCAGGAGAGCAGTACTTC.

The chain couples TRBV10-3 to TRBJ1-1, with TRBD1 matching over 11 bases. Germline CDR1 and CDR2: ENHRY and SYGVKD. V was clipped by 3 bases and J by 3 bases; unmatched bases: 3. This CDR3 is built from 15 residues. The CDR3 spells CAISDPGQGDTEAFF. The CDR3 DNA follows: TGTGCCATCAGTGACCCGGGACAGGGGGACACTGAAGCTTTCTTT.

This chain uses TRBV5-1 with TRBJ1-1, with D possibly matching TRBD1 (5 bases). Germline V gene lookup returns CDR1 SGHRS and CDR2 YFSETQ. The V and J ends lost 1 base and 4 bases respectively, with 23 bases between them. This CDR3 is 18 amino acids long. The CDR3 DNA is TGCGCCAGCAGCTTGCAAGGCGGGGCGTTGTCGGGGAGCACTGAAGCTTTCTTT. Translated, it gives CASSLQGGALSGSTEAFF.

The rearrangement joins TRBV11-1 to TRBJ2-1; 7 nucleotides line up with TRBD1. This CDR3 comprises 14 residues. V lost 5 bases, J lost 3 bases, and 4 bases stayed unmatched. Germline lookup yields CDR1 SGHAT and CDR2 FQDESV (reference sequence). This chain's CDR3 is CASSPGQVYNEQFF. The CDR3 nucleotides are TGTGCCAGCAGCCCCGGACAGGTCTACAATGAGCAGTTCTTC. The full variable domain, its missing parts supplied by reference TRBV11-1 and TRBJ2-1, is EAEVAQSPRYKITEKSQAVAFWCDPISGHATLYWYRQILGQGPELLVQFQDESVVDDSQLPKDRFSAERLKGVDSTLKIQPAELGDSAMYLCASSPGQVYNEQFFGPGTRLTVL.

This clone was seen only once. In the same sample, other DNA sequences code for this CDR3. The genes are TRBV18 and TRBJ1-1, with TRBD1 matching over 11 bases. Losses at the gene ends were 4 bases for V and 4 bases for J; bases not matched to a gene: 2. The CDR3 sequence is 14 residues long. CDR1 and CDR2 (germline): KGHSH, LQKENI. The CDR3 loop reads CASSLGQGGTEAFF. The CDR3 coding sequence is TGTGCCAGCTCACTGGGACAGGGGGGCACTGAAGCTTTCTTT.

This rearrangement joins TRBV6-5 to TRBJ2-5; TRBD1 matches 7 bases. The germline gives CDR1 MNHEY, CDR2 SVGAGI. The V segment lost 5 bases and the J segment 6 bases; nucleotides outside the gene matches: 9. The CDR3 has 14 amino acids. The CDR3 spells CASSPTGVRKTQYF. In nucleotides, the CDR3 is TGTGCCAGCAGTCCAACAGGGGTTCGCAAGACCCAGTACTTC.